The present T cell receptor (beta chain) was sequenced within a study of OX40 agonist ivuxolimab in advanced cancers. Study results and limitations: Dosing at 0.1 to 3.0 mg/kg was accompanied by clonal expansion of CD4+ and CD8+ blood T cells by week 6.

Sequencing used immunoSEQ multiplex PCR; TCRdb keeps in-frame clones, though not all of them. The sample lists 40,000 to 45,000 clones; 80% were seen once. Worth noting for this clone: What it binds is unknown.

The germline V and J ends were trimmed by 2 bases and 2 bases, with 10 bases remaining between them. Looked up from germline, CDR1 is SEHNR and CDR2 is FQNEAQ (reference sequence). The CDR3 runs to 14 residues. The source is an adult with an advanced solid tumor such as melanoma, head and neck, liver or kidney cancer. The source material was CD4+ or CD8+ T cells sorted from blood, sampled in a trial of the OX40 agonist ivuxolimab. This chain uses TRBV7-9 with TRBJ2-7, with a tentative D call TRBD2 (5 bases). CDR3 bases: TGTGCCAGCAGCTTAAAAGGAGGTCCCTACGAGCAGTACTTC. It codes for CASSLKGGPYEQYF.